The clone carrying this T cell receptor beta chain is labeled as medium-sized. This sample is drawn from a study of neoadjuvant nivolumab and ipilimumab in lung cancer. TCRdb's copy holds only in-frame clones and misses some; the assay was immunoSEQ multiplex PCR. The repertoire holds around 24,000 clones, around 86% seen once, with around 9.3% in the top ten. The sample in question was tumor tissue, obtained after neoadjuvant nivolumab, alone or with ipilimumab, at or shortly before surgery. This sequence originates from an adult with non-small cell lung cancer.

CDR3 DNA: TGTGCCAGCAGTCCGGGAGCTAACTATGGCTACACCTTC. It yields the protein CASSPGANYGYTF. This chain joins TRBV27 and TRBJ1-2, with D uncertain. CDR1 is MNHEY, CDR2 SMNVEV, per germline (reference sequence). Trimming took off 5 bases at V and 0 bases at J, with 7 bases between the two ends. This CDR3 has 13 residues.